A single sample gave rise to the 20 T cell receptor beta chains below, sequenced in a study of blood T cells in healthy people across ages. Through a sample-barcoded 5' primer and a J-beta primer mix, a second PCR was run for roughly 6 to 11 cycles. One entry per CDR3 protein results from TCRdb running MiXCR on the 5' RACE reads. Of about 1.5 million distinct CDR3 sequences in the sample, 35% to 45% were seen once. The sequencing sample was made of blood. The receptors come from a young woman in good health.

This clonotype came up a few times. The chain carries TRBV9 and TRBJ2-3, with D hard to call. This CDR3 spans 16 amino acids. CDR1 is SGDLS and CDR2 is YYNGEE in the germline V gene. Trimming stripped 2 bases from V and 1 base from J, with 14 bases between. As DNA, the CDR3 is TGTGCCAGCAGCGTGGAAGAAATTGGTGGCACAGATACGCAGTATTTT. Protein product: CASSVEEIGGTDTQYF.

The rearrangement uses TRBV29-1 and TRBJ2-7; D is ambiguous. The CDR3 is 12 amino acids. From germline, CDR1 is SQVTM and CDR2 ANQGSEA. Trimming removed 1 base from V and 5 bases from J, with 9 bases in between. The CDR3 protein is CSVEGNGHEQYF. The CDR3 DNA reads TGCAGCGTTGAAGGGAATGGGCACGAGCAGTACTTC.

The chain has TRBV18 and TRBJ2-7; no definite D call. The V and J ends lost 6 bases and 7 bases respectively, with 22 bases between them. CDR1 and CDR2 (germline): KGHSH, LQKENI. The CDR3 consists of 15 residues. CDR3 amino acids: CASSHAVGSYNEQYF. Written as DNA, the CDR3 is TGTGCCAGCTCTCATGCGGTGGGTTCCTACAATGAGCAGTACTTC.

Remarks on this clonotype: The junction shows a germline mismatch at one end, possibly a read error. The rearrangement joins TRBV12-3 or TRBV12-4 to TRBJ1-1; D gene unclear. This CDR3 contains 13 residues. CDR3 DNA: TGTGCCAGCAGTTTTGGAGTCTCTACTGGAGCTTTCTTT. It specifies CASSFGVSTGAFF.

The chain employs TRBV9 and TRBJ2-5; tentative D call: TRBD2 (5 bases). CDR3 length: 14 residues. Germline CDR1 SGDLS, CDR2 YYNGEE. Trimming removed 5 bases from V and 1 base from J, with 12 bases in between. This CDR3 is CASSGGPTQETQYF. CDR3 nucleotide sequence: TGTGCCAGCAGTGGCGGGCCGACCCAAGAGACCCAGTACTTC.

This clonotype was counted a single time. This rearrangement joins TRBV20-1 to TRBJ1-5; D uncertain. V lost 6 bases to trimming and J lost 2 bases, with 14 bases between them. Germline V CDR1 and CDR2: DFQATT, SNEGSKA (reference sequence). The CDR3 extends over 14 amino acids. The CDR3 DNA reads TGCAGTGCATCGGACGGAGGAGGCAATCAGCCCCAGCATTTT. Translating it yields CSASDGGGNQPQHF.

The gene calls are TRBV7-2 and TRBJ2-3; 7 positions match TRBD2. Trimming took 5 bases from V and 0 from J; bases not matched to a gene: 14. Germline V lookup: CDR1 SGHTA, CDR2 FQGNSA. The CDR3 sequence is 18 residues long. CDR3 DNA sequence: TGTGCCAGCAGCCGACCCTACAAGCGGGGTTCTAGCACAGATACGCAGTATTTT. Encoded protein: CASSRPYKRGSSTDTQYF.

CDR3 sequence (DNA): TGTGCCAGCAGGGCTAGGGGGTCCACTGAAGCTTTCTTT. Amino acid sequence: CASRARGSTEAFF. The gene calls are TRBV7-2 and TRBJ1-1; D perhaps matches TRBD1 (6 bases). Germline CDR1 and CDR2: SGHTA and FQGNSA. The CDR3 extends over 13 amino acids. V was shortened by 6 bases and J by 4 bases, with 12 bases between the two germline ends.

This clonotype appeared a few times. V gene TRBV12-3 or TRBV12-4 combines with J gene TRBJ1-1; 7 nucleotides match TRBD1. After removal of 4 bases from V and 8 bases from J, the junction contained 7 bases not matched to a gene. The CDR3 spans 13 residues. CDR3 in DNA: TGTGCCAGCAGTTATGCGGTCAGGGGGGAAGCTTTCTTT. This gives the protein CASSYAVRGEAFF.

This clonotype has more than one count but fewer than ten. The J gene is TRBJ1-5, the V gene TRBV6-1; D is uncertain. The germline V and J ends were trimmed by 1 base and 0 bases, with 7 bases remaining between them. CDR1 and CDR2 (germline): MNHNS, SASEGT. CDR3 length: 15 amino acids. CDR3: CASSEVGHSNQPQHF. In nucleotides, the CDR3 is TGTGCCAGCAGTGAAGTTGGGCATAGCAATCAGCCCCAGCATTTT.

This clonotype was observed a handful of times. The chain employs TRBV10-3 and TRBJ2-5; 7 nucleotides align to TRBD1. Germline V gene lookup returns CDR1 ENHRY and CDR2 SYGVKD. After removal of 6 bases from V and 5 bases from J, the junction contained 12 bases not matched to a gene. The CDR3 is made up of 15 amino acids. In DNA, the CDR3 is TGTGCCATCAGCCGACAGGGAGTTGTTTGGGAGACCCAGTACTTC. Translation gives CAISRQGVVWETQYF.

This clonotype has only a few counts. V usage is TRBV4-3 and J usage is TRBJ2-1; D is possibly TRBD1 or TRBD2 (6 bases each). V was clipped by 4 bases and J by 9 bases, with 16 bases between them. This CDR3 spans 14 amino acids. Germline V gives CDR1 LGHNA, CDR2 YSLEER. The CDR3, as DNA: TGCGCCAGCAGCCGAGCGCTACAGGGAGGTGAGCAGTTCTTC. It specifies CASSRALQGGEQFF.

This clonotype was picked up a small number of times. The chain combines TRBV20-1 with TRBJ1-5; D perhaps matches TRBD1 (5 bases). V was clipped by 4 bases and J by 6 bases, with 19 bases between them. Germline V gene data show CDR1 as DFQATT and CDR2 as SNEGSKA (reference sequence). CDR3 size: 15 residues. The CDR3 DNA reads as TGCAGTGCTAACATAGGGAATAGGGACGGTCAGCCCCAGCATTTT. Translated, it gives CSANIGNRDGQPQHF.

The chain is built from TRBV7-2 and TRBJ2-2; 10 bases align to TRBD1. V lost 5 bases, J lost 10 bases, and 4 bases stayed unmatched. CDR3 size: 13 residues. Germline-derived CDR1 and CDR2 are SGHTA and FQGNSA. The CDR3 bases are TGTGCCAGCAGCCTAGACAGGGGGCAGGAGCTGTTTTTT. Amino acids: CASSLDRGQELFF. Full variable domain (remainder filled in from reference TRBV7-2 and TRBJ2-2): GAGVSQSPSNKVTEKGKDVELRCDPISGHTALYWYRQSLGQGLEFLIYFQGNSAPDKSGLPSDRFSAERTGGSVSTLTIQRTQQEDSAVYLCASSLDRGQELFFGEGSRLTVL.

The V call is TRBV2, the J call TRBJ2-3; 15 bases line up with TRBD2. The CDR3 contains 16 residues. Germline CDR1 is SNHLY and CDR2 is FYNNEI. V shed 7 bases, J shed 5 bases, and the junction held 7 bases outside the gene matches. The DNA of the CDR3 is TGTGCCAGCACTAGGACTAGCGGGGGGGCGAGAGATACGCAGTATTTT. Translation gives CASTRTSGGARDTQYF.

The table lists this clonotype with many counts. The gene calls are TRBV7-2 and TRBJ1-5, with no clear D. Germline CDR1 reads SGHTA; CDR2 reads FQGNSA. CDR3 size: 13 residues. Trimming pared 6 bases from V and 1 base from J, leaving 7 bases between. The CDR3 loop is CASSLQSNQPQHF. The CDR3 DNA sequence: TGTGCCAGCAGTTTACAGAGCAATCAGCCCCAGCATTTT.

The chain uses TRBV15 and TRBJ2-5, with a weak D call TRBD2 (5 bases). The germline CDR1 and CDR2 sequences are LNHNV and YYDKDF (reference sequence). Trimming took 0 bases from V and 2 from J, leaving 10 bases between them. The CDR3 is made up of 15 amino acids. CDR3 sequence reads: CATSRDRGEQETQYF. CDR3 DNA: TGTGCCACCAGCAGAGATCGGGGAGAGCAAGAGACCCAGTACTTC.

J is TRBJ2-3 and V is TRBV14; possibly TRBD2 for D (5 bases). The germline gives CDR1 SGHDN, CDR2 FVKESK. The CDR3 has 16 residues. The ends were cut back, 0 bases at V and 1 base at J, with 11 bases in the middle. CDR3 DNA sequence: TGTGCCAGCAGCCAAGATTCAGGACTGCGCACAGATACGCAGTATTTT. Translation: CASSQDSGLRTDTQYF.

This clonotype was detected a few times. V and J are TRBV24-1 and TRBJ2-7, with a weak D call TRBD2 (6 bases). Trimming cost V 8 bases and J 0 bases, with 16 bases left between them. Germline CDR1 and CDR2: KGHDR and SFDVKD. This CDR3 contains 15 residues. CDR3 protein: CATTPREQFSYEQYF. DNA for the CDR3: TGTGCCACCACCCCGCGGGAACAGTTCTCCTACGAGCAGTACTTC.

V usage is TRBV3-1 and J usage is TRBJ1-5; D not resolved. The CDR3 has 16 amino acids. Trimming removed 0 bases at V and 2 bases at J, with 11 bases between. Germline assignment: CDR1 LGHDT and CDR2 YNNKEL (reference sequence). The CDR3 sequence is CASSQDFMTGNQPQHF. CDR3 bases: TGTGCCAGCAGCCAAGATTTCATGACCGGCAATCAGCCCCAGCATTTT.